This is a list of T cell receptor beta chains from one sample in a study of cytomegalovirus exposure and HLA in healthy donors. Assay: immunoSEQ multiplex PCR; the TCRdb copy retains only in-frame clones and omits some. This table holds about 120,000 clones, roughly 88% found once. The sequencing input was PBMCs. The receptors shown here come from a woman aged 18 to 35 in good health and CMV-seropositive. Each CDR3 is given with its conserved first and last residue. A D gene is named only where the DNA matches it firmly. Some rows mark clone size as missing; the rest say once, few, many or name a class of expanded clone.

TRBJ2-1 | TRBV7-6 | . | . | CASSPFMGQGNEQFF | TGTGCCAGCAGCCCCTTTATGGGGCAGGGGAATGAGCAGTTCTTC
TRBJ1-5 | TRBV7-8 | . | . | CASSPRDKGVDSNQPQHF | TGTGCCAGCAGCCCCCGGGACAAAGGCGTGGATAGCAATCAGCCCCAGCATTTT
TRBJ2-4 | TRBV19 | . | TRBD1 | CASSRQGGAKNIQYF | TGTGCCAGTAGCCGACAGGGGGGGGCCAAAAACATTCAGTACTTC
TRBJ1-1 | TRBV5-6 | . | TRBD1 | CASSLRGTEAFF | TGTGCCAGCAGCCTCAGGGGGACTGAAGCTTTCTTT
TRBJ1-1 | TRBV6-6 | few | . | CASSTLVVAFF | TGTGCCAGCAGCACCCTTGTAGTGGCTTTCTTT
TRBJ1-1 | TRBV5-1 | . | TRBD1 | CASSLQGAYTEAFF | TGCGCCAGCAGCTTACAGGGGGCCTACACTGAAGCTTTCTTT
TRBJ1-2 | TRBV6-5 | . | . | CASSRGANGYTF | TGTGCCAGCAGTCGCGGGGCCAATGGCTACACCTTC
TRBJ1-2 | TRBV2 | . | TRBD1 | CASKGTGGYTF | TGTGCCAGCAAAGGGACAGGGGGCTACACCTTC
TRBJ2-3 | TRBV15 | . | TRBD1 | CATSSLQGAREDTQYF | TGTGCCACCAGCAGCCTACAGGGGGCCCGGGAGGATACGCAGTATTTT
TRBJ1-1 | TRBV27 | . | TRBD1 | CASSFGTGNTEAFF | TGTGCCAGCAGTTTCGGGACAGGGAACACTGAAGCTTTCTTT
TRBJ1-5 | TRBV19 | . | . | CASSALLQFREIQPQHF | TGTGCCAGTAGTGCTTTGCTACAATTCCGGGAGATTCAGCCCCAGCATTTT
TRBJ1-1 | TRBV10-1 | . | . | CASSGTPFGTEAFF | TGCGCCAGCAGTGGTACTCCCTTCGGCACTGAAGCTTTCTTT
TRBJ2-2 | TRBV4-2 | . | . | CASSQAWEDTGELFF | TGTGCCAGCAGCCAGGCTTGGGAGGACACCGGGGAGCTGTTTTTT
TRBJ2-7 | TRBV13 | . | . | CASSYTGGPLYEQYF | TGTGCCAGCAGTTATACAGGAGGGCCCCTCTACGAGCAGTACTTC
TRBJ2-3 | TRBV9 | . | TRBD2 | CASSLSRGTRLTDTQYF | TGTGCCAGCAGCTTAAGTAGGGGGACTAGACTGACAGATACGCAGTATTTT
TRBJ2-1 | TRBV14 | once | . | CASSQGSSYNEQFF | TGTGCCAGCAGCCAGGGGAGCTCCTACAATGAGCAGTTCTTC
TRBJ1-1 | TRBV6-1 | . | TRBD1 | CASSRQGTEAFF | TGTGCCAGCAGCAGACAGGGGACTGAAGCTTTCTTT
TRBJ1-1 | TRBV4-1 | . | TRBD1 | CASSQGQVPRAFF | TGCGCCAGCAGCCAGGGACAGGTCCCGAGAGCTTTCTTT
TRBJ2-7 | TRBV7-9 | . | TRBD1 | CASSGGQYEQYF | TGTGCCAGCAGCGGGGGACAGTACGAGCAGTACTTC
TRBJ1-1 | TRBV4-1 | . | TRBD1 | CASSPGQGSSTEAFF | TGCGCCAGCAGCCCGGGACAGGGGTCGAGCACTGAAGCTTTCTTT
TRBJ1-2 | TRBV29-1 | . | . | CSVGGGADGYTF | TGCAGCGTTGGGGGGGGCGCCGATGGCTACACCTTC
TRBJ2-3 | TRBV19 | . | . | CASSSPGVTDTQYF | TGTGCCAGTAGTTCTCCGGGAGTCACAGATACGCAGTATTTT
TRBJ2-1 | TRBV14 | once | TRBD1 | CASSPGTGRNEQFF | TGTGCCAGCAGCCCAGGGACAGGGAGGAATGAGCAGTTCTTC
TRBJ1-1 | TRBV25-1 | . | . | CASSDIREAEAFF | TGTGCCAGCAGTGATATCCGGGAAGCTGAAGCTTTCTTT
TRBJ2-2 | TRBV5-1 | . | TRBD1 | CASSEGARAGELFF | TGCGCCAGCAGCGAGGGGGCCCGGGCCGGGGAGCTGTTTTTT
TRBJ2-1 | TRBV5-1 | . | TRBD1 | CASTLRAMGQGYSNEQFF | TGCGCCAGCACATTGAGGGCGATGGGACAGGGGTATTCTAATGAGCAGTTCTTC
TRBJ2-3 | TRBV18 | . | . | CASSPGGDTQYF | TGTGCCAGCTCACCCGGGGGAGATACGCAGTATTTT
TRBJ1-2 | TRBV30 | . | TRBD1 | CAWRRDRGRGSGYTF | TGTGCCTGGAGGAGGGACAGGGGGCGAGGAAGTGGCTACACCTTC
TRBJ2-5 | TRBV11-3 | . | . | CASSRGNVETQYF | TGTGCCAGCAGTAGAGGCAACGTAGAGACCCAGTACTTC
TRBJ1-2 | TRBV4-1 | once | . | CASSHYVRERDYGYTF | TGCGCCAGCAGCCATTACGTCAGGGAAAGAGACTATGGCTACACCTTC
TRBJ2-1 | TRBV15 | . | TRBD2 | CATSVRGGNEQFF | TGTGCCACCAGCGTACGGGGGGGCAATGAGCAGTTCTTC
TRBJ1-1 | TRBV2 | . | . | CASSSKGGTEAFF | TGTGCCAGCAGTTCGAAGGGAGGGACCGAAGCTTTCTTT
TRBJ2-7 | TRBV6-5 | . | TRBD2 | CASSLGLAGYEQYF | TGTGCCAGCAGTTTGGGACTAGCGGGATACGAGCAGTACTTC
TRBJ2-1 | TRBV11-2 | . | TRBD2 | CASLRGGAYNEQFF | TGTGCCAGCTTACGGGGGGGGGCCTACAATGAGCAGTTCTTC
TRBJ1-3 | TRBV7-7 | . | . | CASSLYPADISGNTIYF | TGTGCTAGCAGCTTATATCCCGCGGATATCTCTGGAAACACCATATATTTT
TRBJ2-4 | TRBV6-1 | . | . | CASSETSAKNIQYF | TGTGCCAGCAGTGAAACGAGCGCCAAAAACATTCAGTACTTC
TRBJ1-4 | TRBV2 | . | TRBD1 | CASSADTGVREKLFF | TGTGCCAGCAGCGCCGACACAGGGGTTCGGGAAAAACTGTTTTTT
TRBJ1-3 | TRBV7-9 | . | . | CASSLVRSSGNTIYF | TGTGCCAGCAGCTTAGTAAGGAGCTCTGGAAACACCATATATTTT
TRBJ2-7 | TRBV6-6 | few | TRBD2 | CASTSSGGVLSYEQYF | TGTGCCAGCACCAGTAGCGGGGGGGTTCTCTCCTACGAGCAGTACTTC